The 27 T cell receptor beta chains given below trace back to one sample, sequenced in a study of cytomegalovirus exposure and HLA in healthy donors. PCR amplification relied on 60 Vbeta primers (plus 13 Jbeta primers). Sequencing used immunoSEQ multiplex PCR; TCRdb keeps in-frame clones, though not all of them. This table holds about 300,000 clones, approximately 90% found once. Sequencing input: PBMCs. The receptors originated from a man between 35 and 55 years old in good health and CMV-seropositive.

V and J are TRBV5-4 and TRBJ2-5; no clear D. V dropped 0 bases and J dropped 2 bases, with 11 bases sitting between them. The germline V gene has CDR1 SGHNT and CDR2 YYREEE (reference sequence). This CDR3 is built from 15 residues. DNA of the CDR3: TGTGCCAGCAGCTTGGATTTAGGAGCTCAAGAGACCCAGTACTTC. This translates into CASSLDLGAQETQYF.

This rearrangement joins TRBV6-5 to TRBJ2-1, with 8 bases matching TRBD2. The V segment lost 0 bases and the J segment 2 bases; nucleotides outside the gene matches: 3. The CDR3 runs 16 residues. Germline CDR1 reads MNHEY; CDR2 reads SVGAGI. The CDR3 region has the DNA TGTGCCAGCAGTTACTCTTCGGGAGGGGCCTACAATGAGCAGTTCTTC. This sequence encodes CASSYSSGGAYNEQFF.

For this clone: Germline and junction disagree at one end, which may indicate a read error. The sample holds other DNA sequences that translate to the same CDR3. V is TRBV28 and J is TRBJ1-2; possibly TRBD1 for D (6 bases). The V gene's germline CDR1 is MDHEN and CDR2 SYDVKM. This CDR3 is built from 14 residues. The DNA for the CDR3 is TGTGCTAGCAGTCCCCATCGGACAGCTTATGGCTACACCTTC. This gives the protein CASSPHRTAYGYTF.

CDR3 nucleotide sequence: TGTGCCATCAGTGAACCAGGGGGCACAGATACGCAGTATTTT. This translates into CAISEPGGTDTQYF. This chain uses TRBV10-3 with TRBJ2-3, with a tentative D call TRBD1 (6 bases). This CDR3 is built from 14 residues. CDR1 is ENHRY, CDR2 SYGVKD, per germline. V lost 3 bases and J lost 1, with 8 bases in between.

The rearrangement links TRBV11-3 to TRBJ1-1; 8 bases align to TRBD1. The CDR3 consists of 15 residues. Germline lookup yields CDR1 SGHNT and CDR2 YENEEA. Trimming removed 3 bases from V and 1 base from J; junction bases left unmatched: 4. The CDR3 sequence is CASSFGTGPNTEAFF. The CDR3 region has the DNA TGTGCCAGCAGCTTTGGGACAGGTCCGAACACTGAAGCTTTCTTT.

The J gene is TRBJ1-5, the V gene TRBV2; tentative D call: TRBD1 (5 bases). This CDR3 region has 15 residues. Trimming removed 6 bases from V and 2 bases from J, with 14 bases in between. Germline V CDR1 and CDR2: SNHLY, FYNNEI. The CDR3 region has the DNA TGTGCCAGCAGAAGGGGAGGGCAGGGCAATCAGCCCCAGCATTTT. Its translation is CASRRGGQGNQPQHF.

This rearrangement joins TRBV5-8 to TRBJ2-7, with no clear D. Germline CDR1 and CDR2: SGHTS and YDEGEE. This CDR3 comprises 15 residues. V shed 0 bases and J shed 6 bases, with 16 bases lying between them. CDR3 DNA sequence: TGTGCCAGCAGCTTGGTAGTCCAGGCTCTTTCCGAGCAGTACTTC. It is translated as CASSLVVQALSEQYF.

For this clone: The identical CDR3 is also encoded by other nucleotide sequences in the sample. The gene calls are TRBV28 and TRBJ2-3; D is uncertain. The length of the CDR3 is 11 residues. Germline V gene lookup returns CDR1 MDHEN and CDR2 SYDVKM. The V gene lost 3 bases and the J gene lost 6 bases, with 4 bases spanning the gap. The CDR3 DNA sequence: TGTGCCAGCAGTTTTCGGGATACGCAGTATTTT. It yields the protein CASSFRDTQYF.

The rearrangement joins TRBV27 to TRBJ2-4; 9 positions match TRBD1. This CDR3 region has 15 residues. The V segment lost 6 bases and the J segment 6 bases; nucleotides outside the gene matches: 9. CDR1 MNHEY and CDR2 SMNVEV come from the germline V gene (reference sequence). The CDR3 DNA follows: TGTGCCAGCAGGCCACAGGGGGCGGTCGGAAACATTCAGTACTTC. Protein sequence: CASRPQGAVGNIQYF.

In its sample, this clone was seen once. The chain joins TRBV10-3 to TRBJ1-2; D possibly corresponds to TRBD1 (5 bases). The CDR3 contains 14 residues. Germline V gives CDR1 ENHRY, CDR2 SYGVKD. V lost 9 bases, J lost 8 bases, and 22 bases lay in between. CDR3 in DNA: TGTGCCATGGCACCGTTTGGGGCAGAAGGGGGCTACACCTTC. Amino acids: CAMAPFGAEGGYTF.

The chain links TRBV7-9 to TRBJ2-7; 9 bases are shared with TRBD1. This CDR3 comprises 14 residues. V shed 5 bases and J 3 bases; nucleotides not matched to a gene: 5. Germline lookup yields CDR1 SEHNR and CDR2 FQNEAQ (reference sequence). DNA for the CDR3: TGTGCCAGCAGCGGACAGGGGCGCGGCTACGAGCAGTACTTC. As protein: CASSGQGRGYEQYF.

The J gene is TRBJ2-3, the V gene TRBV6-1; 10 bases map to TRBD1. The CDR3 sequence is 15 residues long. Germline loops: CDR1 MNHNS, CDR2 SASEGT. Unmatched junction bases numbered 9, after V lost 6 bases and J lost 6 bases. The CDR3 DNA sequence: TGTGCCAGCAGGCCACCGGGACAGGGGTGGGATACGCAGTATTTT. It is translated as CASRPPGQGWDTQYF.

The rearrangement joins TRBV2 to TRBJ2-5; tentative D call: TRBD2 (5 bases). TRBJ2-7 explains the end of the DNA better; the J call may be wrong. The V gene's germline CDR1 is SNHLY and CDR2 FYNNEI. The length of the CDR3 is 13 residues. The CDR3 loop is CASSTLVYYEQYF. The CDR3 DNA reads as TGTGCCAGCAGTACACTAGTTTACTACGAGCAGTACTTC.

The gene calls are TRBV4-1 and TRBJ2-5; TRBD2 agrees at 13 bases. V shed 0 bases, J shed 4 bases, and the junction held 5 bases outside the gene matches. The CDR3 spans 17 residues. The germline V gene has CDR1 MGHRA and CDR2 YSYEKL. The DNA of the CDR3 is TGCGCCAGCAGCCAAGATAGTCGACTAGCGGGAGGAGAGACCCAGTACTTC. Translated, it gives CASSQDSRLAGGETQYF.

CDR3 bases: TGTGCCAGCAGGGTAGGGGGGGGGATGAACACTGAAGCTTTCTTT. As protein: CASRVGGGMNTEAFF. The chain joins TRBV28 to TRBJ1-1; possibly TRBD1 for D (6 bases). Trimming shortened V by 6 bases and J by 0 bases, and 14 bases separated the two germline ends. The CDR3 covers 15 residues. Germline CDR1 is MDHEN and CDR2 is SYDVKM.

The J gene is TRBJ2-4, the V gene TRBV27, with a possible D match to TRBD1 (5 bases). CDR3 length: 15 residues. CDR1 and CDR2 (germline): MNHEY, SMNVEV (reference sequence). V was clipped by 3 bases and J by 2 bases, with 11 bases between them. CDR3 region: CASSLVQGTKNIQYF. In DNA, the CDR3 is TGTGCCAGCAGTTTGGTTCAGGGAACCAAAAACATTCAGTACTTC.

The chain uses TRBV5-6 and TRBJ2-1, with TRBD2 matching 10 bases. V lost 4 bases and J lost 3; bases outside the gene matches: 4. Germline assignment: CDR1 SGHDT and CDR2 YYEEEE. This CDR3 spans 15 amino acids. As DNA, the CDR3 is TGTGCCAGCAGCCCCCCTAGCGGGAGCTACAATGAGCAGTTCTTC. Amino acid sequence: CASSPPSGSYNEQFF.

The chain couples TRBV27 to TRBJ2-7, with D maybe TRBD1 (6 bases). Trimming took off 6 bases at V and 6 bases at J, with 21 bases between the two ends. This CDR3 is built from 15 residues. Germline V gene lookup returns CDR1 MNHEY and CDR2 SMNVEV (reference sequence). CDR3 residues: CASSRHRENSGEQYF. The CDR3 DNA is TGTGCCAGCAGCAGGCACAGGGAGAATTCTGGCGAGCAGTACTTC.

V is TRBV5-8 and J is TRBJ1-4; TRBD1 aligns across 8 bases. The CDR3 loop spans 16 amino acids. Germline V gives CDR1 SGHTS, CDR2 YDEGEE. Losses at the gene ends were 5 bases for V and 0 bases for J; bases not matched to a gene: 6. CDR3 DNA: TGTGCCAGCAGTCAGGGGGCGCGGGCAACTAATGAAAAACTGTTTTTT. Residues: CASSQGARATNEKLFF.

The genes are TRBV9 and TRBJ2-1, with TRBD2 matching over 16 bases. There are 15 residues in the CDR3. Germline V lookup: CDR1 SGDLS, CDR2 YYNGEE. V trimming: 9 bases; J trimming: 9 bases; junction bases outside the gene matches: 9. Here the CDR3 reads CATSTGTSGRGEQFF. The DNA of the CDR3 is TGTGCCACCTCGACCGGGACTAGCGGGAGGGGTGAGCAGTTCTTC.

This clone has only one observation. The chain combines TRBV7-3 with TRBJ2-3; weak D call: TRBD1 (6 bases). The CDR3 extends over 14 amino acids. V was pared by 4 bases and J by 1 base, with 9 bases between. The V gene's germline CDR1 is SGHTA and CDR2 FQGTGA. The CDR3 DNA reads as TGTGCCAGCAGCTCCAGGGGTGGCACAGATACGCAGTATTTT. Residues: CASSSRGGTDTQYF. The full variable domain, rest sourced from reference TRBV7-3 and TRBJ2-3, is GAGVSQTPSNKVTEKGKYVELRCDPISGHTALYWYRQSLGQGPEFLIYFQGTGAADDSGLPNDRFFAVRPEGSVSTLKIQRTERGDSAVYLCASSSRGGTDTQYFGPGTRLTVL.

This CDR3 is CASSQTGQGFADTQYF. The CDR3 DNA reads as TGCGCCAGCAGCCAGACCGGACAGGGTTTCGCAGATACGCAGTATTTT. The rearrangement joins TRBV4-1 to TRBJ2-3, with 8 bases identical to TRBD1. Trimming removed 3 bases from V and 4 bases from J; junction bases left unmatched: 9. Germline values: CDR1 MGHRA, CDR2 YSYEKL. The CDR3 runs 16 residues.

The chain couples TRBV5-1 to TRBJ1-4; a weak D match, TRBD1 (5 bases). The CDR3 has 14 residues. The germline CDR1 and CDR2 sequences are SGHRS and YFSETQ. Deletions cut 7 bases from V and 7 bases from J, with 17 bases between. This CDR3 reads CASHPGRVGEKLFF. Written as DNA, the CDR3 is TGCGCCAGCCACCCAGGGAGGGTCGGTGAAAAACTGTTTTTT.

CDR3 amino acids: CASSQEGQDNQPQHF. CDR3 bases: TGTGCCAGCAGCCAAGAGGGACAGGATAATCAGCCCCAGCATTTT. The rearrangement joins TRBV7-9 to TRBJ1-5, with 8 bases that match TRBD1. The germline V gene has CDR1 SEHNR and CDR2 FQNEAQ (reference sequence). This CDR3 spans 15 amino acids. V shed 5 bases, J shed 4 bases, and the junction held 7 bases outside the gene matches. The full variable domain, completed using reference TRBV7-9 and TRBJ1-5, is DTGVSQNPRHKITKRGQNVTFRCDPISEHNRLYWYRQTLGQGPEFLTYFQNEAQLEKSRLLSDRFSAERPKGSFSTLEIQRTEQGDSAMYLCASSQEGQDNQPQHFGDGTRLSIL.

The CDR3 sequence: CASSSREGYGYTF. CDR3 nucleotide sequence: TGTGCCAGCAGCTCGCGGGAAGGCTATGGCTACACCTTC. This sequence joins TRBV7-2 and TRBJ1-2; D gene unclear. CDR1 SGHTA and CDR2 FQGNSA come from the germline V gene. The ends were cut back, 4 bases at V and 4 bases at J, with 10 bases in the middle. CDR3 length: 13 residues. The complete variable domain, with remaining parts taken from reference TRBV7-2 and TRBJ1-2, reads GAGVSQSPSNKVTEKGKDVELRCDPISGHTALYWYRQSLGQGLEFLIYFQGNSAPDKSGLPSDRFSAERTGGSVSTLTIQRTQQEDSAVYLCASSSREGYGYTFGSGTRLTVV.

The chain is built from TRBV11-2 and TRBJ2-7; D perhaps matches TRBD1 (6 bases). V was cut by 5 bases and J by 5 bases, with 19 bases left in between. Germline V lookup: CDR1 SGHAT, CDR2 FQNNGV. The CDR3 contains 15 residues. The CDR3 DNA follows: TGTGCCAGCAGCGCAGTAAGGGGGTCCCACCACGAGCAGTACTTC. Translating gives CASSAVRGSHHEQYF.

This clone was picked up one time. The rearrangement joins TRBV9 to TRBJ2-1, with 7 nucleotides matching TRBD2. The V gene end was trimmed by 0 bases and the J gene end by 8 bases; junction bases not matched to a gene: 11. The CDR3 covers 16 residues. Germline-derived CDR1 and CDR2 are SGDLS and YYNGEE. This CDR3 is CASSVVEGGPSDEQFF. The CDR3 nucleotides read TGTGCCAGCAGCGTAGTCGAGGGAGGGCCCTCGGATGAGCAGTTCTTC.